The present T cell receptor (beta chain) was sequenced within a study of blood T cell repertoires in COVID-19. The data were produced by immunoSEQ multiplex PCR, yet TCRdb's version contains in-frame clones alone and is incomplete. The sample consists of some 120,000 clones, roughly three quarters of them appearing once. With 5 bases clipped from V and 5 bases from J, the junction kept 6 bases outside the gene matches. CDR3 size: 14 residues. The germline V gene has CDR1 MGHRA and CDR2 YSYEKL. The chain is built from TRBV4-1 and TRBJ1-2, with TRBD1 matching over 9 bases. This clonotype was sampled from an elderly man with acute or convalescent COVID-19. What was sequenced was peripheral blood. This CDR3 reads CASSMGQGAYGYTF. CDR3 coding DNA: TGCGCCAGCAGCATGGGACAGGGAGCGTATGGCTACACCTTC.